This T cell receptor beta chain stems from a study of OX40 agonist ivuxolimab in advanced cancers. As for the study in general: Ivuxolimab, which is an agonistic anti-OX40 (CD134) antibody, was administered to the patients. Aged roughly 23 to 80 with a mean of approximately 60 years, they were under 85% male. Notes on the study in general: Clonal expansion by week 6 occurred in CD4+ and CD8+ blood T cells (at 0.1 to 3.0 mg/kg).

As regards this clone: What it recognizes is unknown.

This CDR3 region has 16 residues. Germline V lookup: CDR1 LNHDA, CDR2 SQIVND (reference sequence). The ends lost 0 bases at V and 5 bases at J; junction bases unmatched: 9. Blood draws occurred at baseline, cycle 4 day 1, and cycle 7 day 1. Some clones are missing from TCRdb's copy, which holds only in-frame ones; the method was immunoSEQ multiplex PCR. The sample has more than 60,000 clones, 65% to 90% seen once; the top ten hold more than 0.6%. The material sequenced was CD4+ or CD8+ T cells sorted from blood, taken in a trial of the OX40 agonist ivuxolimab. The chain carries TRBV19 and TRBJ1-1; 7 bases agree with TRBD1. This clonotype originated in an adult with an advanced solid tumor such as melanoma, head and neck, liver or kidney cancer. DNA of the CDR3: TGTGCCAGTAGTATAGATCTCGGGACAGCTTCTACTGAAGCTTTCTTT. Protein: CASSIDLGTASTEAFF.